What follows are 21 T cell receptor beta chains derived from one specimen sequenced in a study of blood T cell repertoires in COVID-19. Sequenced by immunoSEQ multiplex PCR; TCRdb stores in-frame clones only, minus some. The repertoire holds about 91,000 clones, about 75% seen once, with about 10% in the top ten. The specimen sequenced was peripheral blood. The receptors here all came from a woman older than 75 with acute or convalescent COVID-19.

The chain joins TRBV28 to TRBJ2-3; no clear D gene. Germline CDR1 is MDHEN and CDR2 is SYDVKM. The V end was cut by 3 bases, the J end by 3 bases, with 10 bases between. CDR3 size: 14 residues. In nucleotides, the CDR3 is TGTGCCAGCAGTTTCCCCCCTAGAACAGATACGCAGTATTTT. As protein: CASSFPPRTDTQYF.

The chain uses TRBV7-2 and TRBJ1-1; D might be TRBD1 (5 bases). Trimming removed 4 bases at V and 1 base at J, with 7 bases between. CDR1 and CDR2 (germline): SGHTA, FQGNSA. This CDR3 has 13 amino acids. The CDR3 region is CASSSDRNTEAFF. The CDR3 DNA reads TGTGCCAGCAGCTCTGACAGGAACACTGAAGCTTTCTTT.

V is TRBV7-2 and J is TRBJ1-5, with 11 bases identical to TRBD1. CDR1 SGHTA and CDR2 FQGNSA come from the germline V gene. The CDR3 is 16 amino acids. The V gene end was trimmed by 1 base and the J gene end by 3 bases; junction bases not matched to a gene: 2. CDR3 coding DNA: TGTGCCAGCAGCTTAGGGGACAGGGGGTTCAATCAGCCCCAGCATTTT. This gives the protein CASSLGDRGFNQPQHF.

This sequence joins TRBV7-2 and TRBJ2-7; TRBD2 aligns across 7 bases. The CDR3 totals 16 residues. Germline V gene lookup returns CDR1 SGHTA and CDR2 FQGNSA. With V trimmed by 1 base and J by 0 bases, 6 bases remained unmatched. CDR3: CASSLVTSVPSYEQYF. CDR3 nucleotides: TGTGCCAGCAGCTTAGTCACTAGCGTGCCCTCCTACGAGCAGTACTTC. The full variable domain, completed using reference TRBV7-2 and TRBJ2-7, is GAGVSQSPSNKVTEKGKDVELRCDPISGHTALYWYRQSLGQGLEFLIYFQGNSAPDKSGLPSDRFSAERTGGSVSTLTIQRTQQEDSAVYLCASSLVTSVPSYEQYFGPGTRLTVT.

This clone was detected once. CDR3 in amino acids: CASSGGYSNQPQHF. The CDR3 region has the DNA TGTGCCAGCAGTGGAGGATATAGCAATCAGCCCCAGCATTTT. V and J are TRBV2 and TRBJ1-5, with D unresolved. The germline gives CDR1 SNHLY, CDR2 FYNNEI. The CDR3 is 14 residues long. With 4 bases removed from V and 0 bases from J, the gap between germline ends came to 7 bases.

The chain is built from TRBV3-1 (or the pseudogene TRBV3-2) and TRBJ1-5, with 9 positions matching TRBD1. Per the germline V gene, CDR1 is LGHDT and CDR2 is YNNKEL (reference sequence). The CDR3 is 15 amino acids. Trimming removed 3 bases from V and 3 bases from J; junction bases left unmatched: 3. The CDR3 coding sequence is TGTGCCAGCAGCCAGGACAGGGGTGACAATCAGCCCCAGCATTTT. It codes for CASSQDRGDNQPQHF.

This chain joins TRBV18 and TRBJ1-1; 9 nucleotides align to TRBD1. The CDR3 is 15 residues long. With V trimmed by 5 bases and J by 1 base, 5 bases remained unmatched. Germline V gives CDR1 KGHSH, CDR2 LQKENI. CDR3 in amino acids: CASSIQGQGNTEAFF. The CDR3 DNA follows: TGTGCCAGCTCAATACAGGGACAGGGGAACACTGAAGCTTTCTTT.

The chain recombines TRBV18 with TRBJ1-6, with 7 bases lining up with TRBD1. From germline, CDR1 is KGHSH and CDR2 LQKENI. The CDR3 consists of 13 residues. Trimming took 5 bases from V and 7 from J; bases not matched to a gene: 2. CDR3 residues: CASSEGANSPLHF. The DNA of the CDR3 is TGTGCCAGCTCAGAGGGGGCCAATTCACCCCTCCACTTT.

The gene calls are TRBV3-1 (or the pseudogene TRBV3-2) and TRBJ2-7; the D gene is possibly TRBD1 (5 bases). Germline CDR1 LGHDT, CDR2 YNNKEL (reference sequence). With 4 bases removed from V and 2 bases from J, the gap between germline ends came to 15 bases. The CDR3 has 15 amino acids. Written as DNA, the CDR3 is TGTGCCAGCAGCCGGGGCTTGGCTAGAACCTACGAGCAGTACTTC. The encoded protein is CASSRGLARTYEQYF.

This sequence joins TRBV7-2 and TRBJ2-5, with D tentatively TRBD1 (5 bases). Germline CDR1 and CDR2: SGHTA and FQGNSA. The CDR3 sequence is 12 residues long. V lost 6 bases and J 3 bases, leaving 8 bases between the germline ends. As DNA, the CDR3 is TGTGCCAGCAGAAGGGGCGAAGAGACCCAGTACTTC. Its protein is CASRRGEETQYF.

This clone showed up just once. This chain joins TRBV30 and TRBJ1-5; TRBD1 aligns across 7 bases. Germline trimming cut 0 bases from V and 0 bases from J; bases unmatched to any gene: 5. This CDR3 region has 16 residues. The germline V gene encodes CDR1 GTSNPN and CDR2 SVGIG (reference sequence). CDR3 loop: CAWSVFSGGSNQPQHF. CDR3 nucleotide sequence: TGTGCCTGGAGTGTATTCTCAGGGGGTAGCAATCAGCCCCAGCATTTT.

The CDR3 DNA reads TGTGCCAGCAGTTCCGGACAGGAATACTCCTACGAGCAGTACTTC. Its protein is CASSSGQEYSYEQYF. V and J are TRBV28 and TRBJ2-7; 7 bases are a match to TRBD1. Germline assignment: CDR1 MDHEN and CDR2 SYDVKM. The CDR3 consists of 15 residues. V lost 4 bases and J lost 0; bases outside the gene matches: 6.

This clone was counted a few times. The CDR3 region is CASSQDSFTDTQYF. The DNA for the CDR3 is TGTGCCAGCAGCCAGGACTCGTTCACAGATACGCAGTATTTT. The V and J genes are TRBV7-2 and TRBJ2-3; tentatively, D is TRBD2 (5 bases). The germline CDR1 and CDR2 sequences are SGHTA and FQGNSA. The CDR3 runs to 14 residues. V dropped 5 bases and J dropped 2 bases, with 11 bases sitting between them. The whole variable domain, remainder taken from reference TRBV7-2 and TRBJ2-3, is GAGVSQSPSNKVTEKGKDVELRCDPISGHTALYWYRQSLGQGLEFLIYFQGNSAPDKSGLPSDRFSAERTGGSVSTLTIQRTQQEDSAVYLCASSQDSFTDTQYFGPGTRLTVL.

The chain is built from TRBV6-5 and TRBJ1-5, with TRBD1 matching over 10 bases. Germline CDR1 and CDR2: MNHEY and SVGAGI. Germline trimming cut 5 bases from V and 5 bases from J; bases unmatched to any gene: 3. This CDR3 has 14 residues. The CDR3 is CASSRGTGDQPQHF. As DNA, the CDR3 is TGTGCCAGCAGTAGAGGGACAGGGGATCAGCCCCAGCATTTT.

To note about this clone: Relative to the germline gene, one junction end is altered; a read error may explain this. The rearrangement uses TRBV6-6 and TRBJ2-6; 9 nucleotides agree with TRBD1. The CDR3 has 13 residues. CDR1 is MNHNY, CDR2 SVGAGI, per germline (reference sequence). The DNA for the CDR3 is TGTGCCAGCAGCCCTGGACAGGGGACCCGGTTAGCTTTC. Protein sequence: CASSPGQGTRLAF.

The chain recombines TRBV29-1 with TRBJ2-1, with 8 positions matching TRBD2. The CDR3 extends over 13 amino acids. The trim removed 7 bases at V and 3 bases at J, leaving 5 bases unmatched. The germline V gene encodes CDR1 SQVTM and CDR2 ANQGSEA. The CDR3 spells CSGSTSGYNEQFF. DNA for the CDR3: TGCAGCGGGTCAACTAGCGGCTACAATGAGCAGTTCTTC.

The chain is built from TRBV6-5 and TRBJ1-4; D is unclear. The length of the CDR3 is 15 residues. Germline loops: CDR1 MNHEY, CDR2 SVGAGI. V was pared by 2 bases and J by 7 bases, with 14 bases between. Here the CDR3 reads CASSYRSPSSEKLFF. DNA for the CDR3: TGTGCCAGCAGTTACCGGTCACCCTCAAGTGAAAAACTGTTTTTT.

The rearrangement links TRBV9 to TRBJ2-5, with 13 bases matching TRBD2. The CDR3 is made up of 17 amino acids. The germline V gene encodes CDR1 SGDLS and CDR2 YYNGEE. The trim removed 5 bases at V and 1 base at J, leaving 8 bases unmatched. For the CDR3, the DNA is TGTGCCAGCAGTCCCGGGACTAGCGGGACTGTCCAAGAGACCCAGTACTTC. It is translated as CASSPGTSGTVQETQYF.

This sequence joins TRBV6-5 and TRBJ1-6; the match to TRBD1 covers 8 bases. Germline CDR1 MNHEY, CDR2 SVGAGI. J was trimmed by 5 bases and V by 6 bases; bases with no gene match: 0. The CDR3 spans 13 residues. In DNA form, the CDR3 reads TGTGCCAGCAGGGACAGGGATAATTCACCCCTCCACTTT. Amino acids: CASRDRDNSPLHF.

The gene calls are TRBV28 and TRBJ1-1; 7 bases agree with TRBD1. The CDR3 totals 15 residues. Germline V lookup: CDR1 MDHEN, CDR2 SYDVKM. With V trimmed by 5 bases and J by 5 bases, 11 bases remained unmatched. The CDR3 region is CASSLGRQGKTEAFF. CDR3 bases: TGTGCCAGCAGTCTGGGGAGACAGGGCAAGACTGAAGCTTTCTTT.

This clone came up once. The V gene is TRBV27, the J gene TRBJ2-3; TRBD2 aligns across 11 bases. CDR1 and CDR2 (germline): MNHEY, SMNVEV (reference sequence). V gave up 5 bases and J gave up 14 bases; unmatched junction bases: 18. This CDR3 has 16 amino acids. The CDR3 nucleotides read TGTGCCAGCAGTGCCTCCTTCACGACTAGCGGGACGTCCCGGTATTTT. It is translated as CASSASFTTSGTSRYF.